This T cell receptor (beta chain) originates from a study of blood T cell repertoires in COVID-19. Some clones are missing from TCRdb's copy, which holds only in-frame ones; the method was immunoSEQ multiplex PCR. The sample records around 220,000 clones, 80% being singletons. The length of the CDR3 is 13 residues. Germline CDR1 reads LGHDT; CDR2 reads YNNKEL (reference sequence). Germline trimming cut 6 bases from V and 6 bases from J; bases unmatched to any gene: 4. Donors were grouped by their self-reported clinical history. Sequencing was done on a sample of PBMCs or T cells enriched from blood (not recorded which). The receptor was derived from a woman aged 40 to 50 with acute COVID-19. The chain is built from TRBV3-1 (or the pseudogene TRBV3-2) and TRBJ2-2; TRBD1 aligns across 7 bases. CDR3 sequence reads: CASRRRGPGELFF. CDR3 bases: TGTGCCAGCAGACGTAGGGGGCCCGGGGAGCTGTTTTTT.